Listed here is a single T cell receptor (beta chain). Its antigen remains unknown. The data were taken from a study of T cell responses to AZD1222 COVID-19 vaccine. Study-wide findings and caveats: A mostly white British donor set with more females was recruited, and clonal diversity was possibly underestimated. Two doses of AZD1222 preceded a rise in Spike-specific TCR breadth and depth. Without day 14 samples, only post-peak T cell repertoires were studied. Nearly half of spike-specific TCRs reportedly target variant regions that are unmutated in the B.1.351 and B.1.1.7 variants.

TCRdb keeps only in-frame clones here, not all; method: immunoSEQ multiplex PCR. The sample shows approximately 84,000 clones, about four fifths of them seen only once. V dropped 5 bases and J dropped 7; count of bases not matched to a gene: 7. In germline, CDR1 is MNHEY, CDR2 SMNVEV (reference sequence). There are 15 residues in the CDR3. The chain employs TRBV27 and TRBJ1-6; 8 nucleotides agree with TRBD1. The sequencing used peripheral blood, collected 28 days after the second AZD1222 dose. The TCR comes from an adult who received the AZD1222 COVID-19 vaccine. The CDR3 protein is CASSPRGQGNSPLHF. CDR3 coding DNA: TGTGCCAGCAGTCCGCGAGGACAGGGAAATTCACCCCTCCACTTT.